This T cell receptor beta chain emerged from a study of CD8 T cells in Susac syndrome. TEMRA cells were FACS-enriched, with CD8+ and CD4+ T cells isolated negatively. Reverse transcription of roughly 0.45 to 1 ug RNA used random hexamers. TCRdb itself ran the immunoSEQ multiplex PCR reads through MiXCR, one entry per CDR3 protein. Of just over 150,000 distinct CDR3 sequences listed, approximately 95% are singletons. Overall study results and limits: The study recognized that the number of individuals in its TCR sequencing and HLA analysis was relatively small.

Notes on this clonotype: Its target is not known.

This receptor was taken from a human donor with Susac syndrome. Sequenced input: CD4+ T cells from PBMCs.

In DNA form, the CDR3 reads TGTGCCAGCAGCGTAGGAGGCGTCGGGGGAAATGAGCAGTTCTTC. Translated, it gives CASSVGGVGGNEQFF. The chain carries TRBV9 and TRBJ2-1, with D perhaps matching TRBD2 (6 bases). The CDR3 consists of 15 residues. CDR1 and CDR2 from the germline V gene are SGDLS and YYNGEE. Trimming removed 0 bases at V and 7 bases at J, with 14 bases between.